This T cell receptor beta chain was observed in a study of blood T cell repertoires in COVID-19. Background on the study: T cells, B-cell-depleted T cells, or PBMCs provided the cDNA or gDNA that served as material.

Researchers sorted participants into cohorts using their self-reported clinical history. Before being deemed recovered, Cohort 3 donors had two negative PCRs, clearance, or symptom resolution. The length of the CDR3 is 15 residues. Germline assignment: CDR1 MDHEN and CDR2 SYDVKM. Trimming removed 2 bases from V and 6 bases from J; junction bases left unmatched: 6. Per the authors' pipeline: The assay estimated nucleated cells by amplifying reference gene primers. The data were produced by immunoSEQ multiplex PCR, yet TCRdb's version contains in-frame clones alone and is incomplete. V and J calls and clone size are given by that table; D and trimming were obtained from the DNA. The sample lists under 500,000 clones, over 75% seen once, with around 1.1% in the top ten.

Sequenced material: PBMCs or T cells enriched from blood (not recorded which). The rearrangement joins TRBV28 to TRBJ1-5; TRBD1 aligns across 8 bases. This sequence originates from a young man who had recovered from COVID-19. The CDR3 bases are TGTGCCAGCAGTTTAGTCGGACAGGGAGGTCAGCCCCAGCATTTT. Translating it yields CASSLVGQGGQPQHF.